The rows below give T cell receptor beta chains drawn from one sample of a study of long-term antiretroviral therapy in people with HIV. The data were produced by immunoSEQ multiplex PCR, yet TCRdb's version contains in-frame clones alone and is incomplete. The profile covers tens of thousands of clones, with over 75% appearing a single time and more than 0.8% taken by the ten largest. This sample comprised unsorted PBMCs, obtained 2 years after starting antiretroviral therapy. Every receptor here comes from a man in his fifties with HIV. Both conserved end residues are part of each CDR3. The order of the fields is D gene, clone size, V gene, J gene, CDR3 protein, CDR3 DNA. A D gene is named only where the DNA matches it firmly. Clone sizes are given selectively: once, few, many, or a class where the clone is expanded.

TRBD2	once	TRBV4-1	TRBJ2-5	CASSHLLAGGPPETQYF	TGCGCCAGCAGCCACCTTTTAGCGGGAGGGCCCCCAGAGACCCAGTACTTC
.	once	TRBV19	TRBJ1-6	CASSISQDWAYNSPLHF	TGTGCCAGTAGTATCTCCCAGGACTGGGCCTATAATTCACCCCTCCACTTT
TRBD1	.	TRBV11-2	TRBJ2-1	CASSLDGTDPQFF	TGTGCCAGCAGCTTAGATGGGACAGACCCTCAGTTCTTC
.	.	TRBV7-9	TRBJ1-4	CASSHEGGHEKLFF	TGTGCCAGCAGCCACGAGGGGGGTCATGAAAAACTGTTTTTT
.	.	TRBV27	TRBJ2-4	CASSLSIGANRYF	TGTGCCAGCAGTTTATCGATAGGGGCTAATAGGTACTTC
.	.	TRBV21-1	TRBJ2-2	CASIDRWGTEPGELFF	TGTGCCAGCATCGACAGATGGGGGACAGAACCCGGGGAGCTGTTTTTT
.	.	TRBV4-3	TRBJ1-6	CASSQEGVQGPFHF	TGCGCCAGCAGCCAAGAAGGGGTACAGGGCCCATTCCACTTT
.	.	TRBV11-2	TRBJ2-7	CASSLDVGTYEQYF	TGTGCCAGCAGCTTAGATGTAGGGACCTACGAGCAGTACTTC
TRBD2	.	TRBV11-2	TRBJ2-3	CASSRAGTSKDTQYF	TGTGCCAGCAGCCGCGCGGGGACTAGCAAAGATACGCAGTATTTT
.	.	TRBV6-5	TRBJ1-1	CASSRGGGNEAFF	TGTGCCAGCAGCCGTGGGGGGGGCAATGAAGCTTTCTTT
.	.	TRBV7-9	TRBJ1-4	CASSRTNEKLFF	TGTGCCAGCAGTAGAACTAATGAAAAACTGTTTTTT
TRBD2	.	TRBV9	TRBJ2-3	CASSYRTSGIGDTQYF	TGTGCCAGCAGCTATCGGACTAGCGGGATTGGAGATACGCAGTATTTT
.	.	TRBV14	TRBJ2-2	CASSPTRDTNTGELFF	TGTGCCAGCAGCCCCACTAGGGACACGAACACCGGGGAGCTGTTTTTT
TRBD2	.	TRBV5-4	TRBJ2-7	CASRTGGSGKGEQYF	TGTGCCAGCAGAACGGGCGGTAGCGGGAAGGGGGAGCAGTACTTC
.	once	TRBV30	TRBJ2-3	CAWRGEQTSGTQYF	TGTGCCTGGAGGGGGGAACAGACCAGCGGTACGCAGTATTTT
TRBD2	once	TRBV5-1	TRBJ2-1	CASSLVGGVVGPYNEQFF	TGCGCCAGCAGCTTGGTGGGGGGGGTGGTCGGGCCCTACAATGAGCAGTTCTTC
.	.	TRBV6-4	TRBJ2-7	CASSLREYEQYF	TGTGCCAGCAGCCTCCGCGAGTACGAGCAGTACTTC
.	.	TRBV7-9	TRBJ2-1	CASSPRGLTSLLSYNEQFF	TGTGCCAGCAGCCCCAGGGGGTTGACTAGCCTACTATCCTACAATGAGCAGTTCTTC
TRBD2	.	TRBV28	TRBJ2-1	CASSFQKGLAGARNEQFF	TGTGCCAGCAGTTTCCAAAAGGGACTAGCGGGAGCCCGGAATGAGCAGTTCTTC
.	.	TRBV23-1	TRBJ2-3	CASSLKRTSNWTDTQYF	TGCGCCAGCAGTCTCAAGAGAACTAGCAATTGGACAGATACGCAGTATTTT
TRBD1	.	TRBV6-1	TRBJ2-1	CASSEEGTGGNEQFF	TGTGCCAGCAGTGAGGAGGGGACAGGGGGCAATGAGCAGTTCTTC
.	.	TRBV7-9	TRBJ1-1	CASSSRETEAFF	TGTGCCAGCAGCTCCAGGGAAACTGAAGCTTTCTTT
.	.	TRBV7-7	TRBJ2-1	CASSLSTSLSSYNEQFF	TGTGCTAGCAGCTTATCCACTAGTTTGAGCTCCTACAATGAGCAGTTCTTC
TRBD1	.	TRBV5-1	TRBJ2-2	CASSLDGTGVTGELFF	TGCGCCAGCAGCTTGGATGGGACAGGGGTTACCGGGGAGCTGTTTTTT
.	.	TRBV2	TRBJ1-2	CASSEFAANYGYTF	TGTGCCAGCAGTGAATTTGCGGCTAACTATGGCTACACCTTC
.	.	TRBV13	TRBJ1-5	CASSLAGFNQPQHF	TGTGCCAGCAGCTTGGCAGGGTTCAATCAGCCCCAGCATTTT
.	.	TRBV6-5	TRBJ1-1	CASSHSGLNTEAFF	TGTGCCAGCAGCCATTCGGGTCTGAACACTGAAGCTTTCTTT
.	once	TRBV4-3	TRBJ2-5	CASSQEPTKTQYF	TGCGCCAGCAGCCAAGAGCCAACTAAGACCCAGTACTTC
.	.	TRBV27	TRBJ2-7	CASRPSGTEPYEQYF	TGTGCCAGCCGACCTTCCGGGACGGAACCCTACGAGCAGTACTTC
.	once	TRBV7-2	TRBJ1-1	CASSLARGVNTEAFF	TGTGCCAGCAGCTTAGCTCGGGGAGTGAACACTGAAGCTTTCTTT
TRBD1	few	TRBV7-3	TRBJ2-2	CASSRGQGVPGELFF	TGTGCCAGCAGCCGGGGACAGGGGGTGCCCGGGGAGCTGTTTTTT
TRBD1	few	TRBV10-3	TRBJ1-2	CAILRERQGNYGYTF	TGTGCCATCCTCCGAGAAAGACAGGGAAACTATGGCTACACCTTC
TRBD2	.	TRBV5-1	TRBJ2-1	CASSLAGSSYNEQFF	TGCGCCAGCAGCTTAGCGGGGAGTTCCTACAATGAGCAGTTCTTC
TRBD2	.	TRBV11-2	TRBJ2-2	CASSLVYGGGANTGELFF	TGTGCCAGCAGCTTAGTTTACGGCGGGGGGGCGAACACCGGGGAGCTGTTTTTT
TRBD1	.	TRBV6-5	TRBJ1-5	CASSRDRGQPQHF	TGTGCCAGCAGTAGGGACAGGGGTCAGCCCCAGCATTTT
.	.	TRBV11-2	TRBJ2-5	CASSLRLGQETQYF	TGTGCCAGCAGCTTACGCTTAGGCCAAGAGACCCAGTACTTC
.	.	TRBV6-5	TRBJ2-7	CASSYSPETYEQYF	TGTGCCAGCAGTTACTCCCCAGAAACCTACGAGCAGTACTTC
.	few	TRBV28	TRBJ1-3	CASSSQGSGNTIYF	TGTGCCAGCAGTTCCCAAGGCTCTGGAAACACCATATATTTT
TRBD1	.	TRBV10-3	TRBJ1-1	CAISELGTGRNTEAFF	TGTGCCATCAGTGAGCTTGGGACAGGGAGGAACACTGAAGCTTTCTTT
.	.	TRBV30	TRBJ1-6	CAWSRGMTSPLHF	TGTGCCTGGAGTAGAGGGATGACCTCACCCCTCCACTTT
.	few	TRBV28	TRBJ2-3	CASSGIGDTQYF	TGTGCCAGCAGTGGGATCGGAGATACGCAGTATTTT